This TCR beta chain comes out of a study of memory CD8 T cells in hepatitis C reinfection. Overall study: Reinfection meant HCV RNA positivity after two negatives ≥60 days apart. Samples at peak reinfection came 3 to 8 weeks post-detection.

TCRdb keeps only in-frame clones here, not all; method: immunoSEQ multiplex PCR. In the table there are 2,500 or so clones, just under 90% of which are singletons. CDR3 length equals 15 residues. In germline, CDR1 is LNHNV, CDR2 YYDKDF (reference sequence). V trimming: 5 bases; J trimming: 0 bases; junction bases outside the gene matches: 7. Stated time point: peak reinfection, 3 to 8 weeks after reinfection detection. The sorted cells went straight to TCR sequencing with no prior in vitro expansion. The sequence came from a man between 45 and 60 years old with hepatitis C virus infection. This chain connects TRBV15 to TRBJ2-7; 7 bases fit TRBD1. The sample was naive CD8+ T cells sorted from blood. The DNA of the CDR3 is TGTGCCACCAGCCCAAAGACAGGGCCCTCCTACGAGCAGTACTTC. It yields the protein CATSPKTGPSYEQYF.